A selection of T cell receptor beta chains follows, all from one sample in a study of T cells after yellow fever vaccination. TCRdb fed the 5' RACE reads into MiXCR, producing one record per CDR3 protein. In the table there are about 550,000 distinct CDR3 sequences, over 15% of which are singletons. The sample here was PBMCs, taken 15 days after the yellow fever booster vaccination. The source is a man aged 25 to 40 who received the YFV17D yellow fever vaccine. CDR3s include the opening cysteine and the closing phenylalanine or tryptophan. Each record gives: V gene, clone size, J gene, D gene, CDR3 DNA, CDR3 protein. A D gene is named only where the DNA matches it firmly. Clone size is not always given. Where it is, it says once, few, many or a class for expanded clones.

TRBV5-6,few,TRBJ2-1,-,TGTGCCAGCAGCTCGGTAGGGGACTCCCCCTACAATGAGCAGTTCTTC,CASSSVGDSPYNEQFF
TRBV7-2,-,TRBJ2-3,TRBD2,TGTGCCAGCAGCTTAGGGCTAGCGGAGTCTACGCAGTATTTT,CASSLGLAESTQYF
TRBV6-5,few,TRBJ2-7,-,TGTGCCAGCAGTTACCCTTCTTCCGGGACAACCTACGAGCAGTACTTC,CASSYPSSGTTYEQYF
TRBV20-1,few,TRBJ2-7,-,TGCAGTGCTAGACCCGACAGGTACGACGAGCAGTACTTC,CSARPDRYDEQYF
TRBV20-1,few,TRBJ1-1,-,TGCAGTGCTCACCCCCCGGACTTTAGGGCTGAAGCTTTCTTT,CSAHPPDFRAEAFF
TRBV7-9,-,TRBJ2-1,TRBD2,TGTGCCAGCAGCCCACAGGGACTAGCGGACTACAATGAGCAGTTCTTC,CASSPQGLADYNEQFF
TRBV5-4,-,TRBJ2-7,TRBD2,TGTGCCAGCAGCAACCAGACTAGCGACAACGAGCAGTACTTC,CASSNQTSDNEQYF
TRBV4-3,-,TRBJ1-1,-,TGCGCCAGCAGCCAAGAGGCTTTCTACGGCAACACTGAAGCTTTCTTT,CASSQEAFYGNTEAFF
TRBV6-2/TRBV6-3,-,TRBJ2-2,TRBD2,TGTGCCAGCAGTTGGAGCGGGAGTGTCGACACCGGGGAGCTGTTTTTT,CASSWSGSVDTGELFF
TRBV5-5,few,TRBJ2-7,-,TGTGCCAGCAGCTTGGACTGGCCCTACGAGCAGTACTTC,CASSLDWPYEQYF
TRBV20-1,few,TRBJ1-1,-,TGCAGTGCTAGAAGAGCAGGCCGGAGCGCTGAAGCTTTCTTT,CSARRAGRSAEAFF
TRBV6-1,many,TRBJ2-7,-,TGTGCCAGCAGCCATGACGGCACGACCTACGAGCAGTACTTC,CASSHDGTTYEQYF
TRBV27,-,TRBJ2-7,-,TGTGCCAGCAGCTTACAGGGACCCTCCTACGAGCAGTACTTC,CASSLQGPSYEQYF
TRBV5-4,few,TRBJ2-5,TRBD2,TGTGCCAGCAGCTCTGCGGGAGGCCACCAAGAGACCCAGTACTTC,CASSSAGGHQETQYF
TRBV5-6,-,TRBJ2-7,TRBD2,TGTGCCAGCAGCTCCGGACTAGCAGTCGAGCAGTACTTC,CASSSGLAVEQYF
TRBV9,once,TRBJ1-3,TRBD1,TGTGCCAGCAGCCCAGGCCCGGGACAGTCGAACACCATATATTTT,CASSPGPGQSNTIYF
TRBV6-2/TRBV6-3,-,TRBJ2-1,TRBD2,TGTGCCAGCAGGCCGACTAGCGGGAGATGGAATGAGCAGTTCTTC,CASRPTSGRWNEQFF
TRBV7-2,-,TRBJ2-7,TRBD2,TGTGCCAGCAGCGCCTCCGGGACTAGAGTTTACGAGCAGTACTTC,CASSASGTRVYEQYF
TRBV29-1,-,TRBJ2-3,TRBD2,TGCAGCGCCTGGGGCCTAGCGGGAAAGGGGGCAGATACGCAGTATTTT,CSAWGLAGKGADTQYF
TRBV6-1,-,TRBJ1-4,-,TGTGCCAGCAGTCGCCTGGACCCGCGGTACAATGAAAAACTGTTTTTT,CASSRLDPRYNEKLFF
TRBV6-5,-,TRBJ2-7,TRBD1,TGTGCCAGCAGTTTGGCCCCACGACAGGGCCTTTACGAGCAGTACTTC,CASSLAPRQGLYEQYF
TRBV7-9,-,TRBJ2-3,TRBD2,TGTGCCAGCAGCTTAGCTGCGGGAGGGCCATCAGATACGCAGTATTTT,CASSLAAGGPSDTQYF
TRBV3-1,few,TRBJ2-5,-,TGTGCCAGCAGCCAAGTTCTTCAACGGGAGACCCAGTACTTC,CASSQVLQRETQYF
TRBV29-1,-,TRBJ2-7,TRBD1,TGCAGCGTCCCGATGACAGGGGGGAAGAACGAGCAGTACTTC,CSVPMTGGKNEQYF
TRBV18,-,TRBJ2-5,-,TGTGCCAGCTCACCACCGGCGTCACAAGAGACCCAGTACTTC,CASSPPASQETQYF